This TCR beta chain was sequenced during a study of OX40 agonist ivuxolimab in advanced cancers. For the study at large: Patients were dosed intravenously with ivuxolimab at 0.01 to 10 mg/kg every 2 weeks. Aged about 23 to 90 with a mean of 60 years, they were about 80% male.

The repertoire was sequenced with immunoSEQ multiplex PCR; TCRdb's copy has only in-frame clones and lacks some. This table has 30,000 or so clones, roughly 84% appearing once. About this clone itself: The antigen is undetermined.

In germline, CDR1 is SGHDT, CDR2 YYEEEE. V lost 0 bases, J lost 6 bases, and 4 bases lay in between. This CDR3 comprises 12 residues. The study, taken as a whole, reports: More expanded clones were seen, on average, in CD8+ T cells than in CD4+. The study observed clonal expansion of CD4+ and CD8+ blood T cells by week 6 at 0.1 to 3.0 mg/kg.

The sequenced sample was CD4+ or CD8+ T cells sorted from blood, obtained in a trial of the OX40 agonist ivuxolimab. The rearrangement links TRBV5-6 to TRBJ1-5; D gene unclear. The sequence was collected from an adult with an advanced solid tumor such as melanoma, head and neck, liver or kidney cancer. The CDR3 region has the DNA TGTGCCAGCAGCTTGGGCAGTCAGCCCCAGCATTTT. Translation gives CASSLGSQPQHF.